This T cell receptor (beta chain) emerged from a study of cytomegalovirus exposure and HLA in healthy donors. A single count supports this clone. What it binds is unknown. This CDR3 is built from 13 residues. Germline CDR1 ENHRY, CDR2 SYGVKD. V lost 4 bases and J lost 4, with 10 bases in between. The PCR made use of 60 Vbeta and 13 Jbeta primers. Produced via immunoSEQ multiplex PCR; TCRdb's table is partial and in-frame only. Of 150,000 to 200,000 clones listed, 65% to 85% are singletons. Study results and limitations: The later analysis indicated that the majority of CMV-associated TCR beta chains appeared HLA-restricted. The presence/absence work took it that sequencing depth was about the same across donors.

The J gene is TRBJ1-2, the V gene TRBV10-3; D gene ambiguous. Sequenced input: PBMCs. The receptor was derived from a man aged 45-65 years in good health and CMV-seronegative. The CDR3: CAISAPMSYGYTF. CDR3 nucleotide sequence: TGTGCCATCAGTGCCCCCATGAGCTATGGCTACACCTTC.